Listed below are T cell receptor beta chains from one sample, sequenced in a study of CD8 T cells in Susac syndrome. TCRdb reanalysed the immunoSEQ multiplex PCR reads using MiXCR and keeps one entry per CDR3 protein. The sample records about 20,000 distinct CDR3 sequences, about 92% being singletons. Sequencing was performed on CD8+ T cells from PBMCs. The receptors stem from a human donor in good health. The CDR3 runs from the conserved cysteine through the conserved F or W. A D gene is named only where the DNA matches it firmly. For some rows the clone size is stated as once, few or many, or as a class when expanded; others skip it.

length | J | V | D | size | CDR3 | DNA
13 | TRBJ2-7 | TRBV10-3 | TRBD2 | - | CAISVGGIHEQYF | TGTGCCATCAGTGTGGGAGGGATCCACGAGCAGTACTTC
13 | TRBJ2-7 | TRBV4-1 | - | - | CASSQAPSYEQYF | TGCGCCAGCAGCCAAGCTCCCTCCTACGAGCAGTACTTC
15 | TRBJ1-1 | TRBV5-4 | - | - | CASSLPRGPDTEAFF | TGTGCCAGCAGCTTGCCGCGGGGCCCTGACACTGAAGCTTTCTTT
15 | TRBJ2-7 | TRBV6-1 | TRBD1 | - | CASSGSTGMTYEQYF | TGTGCCAGCAGTGGGTCGACAGGGATGACCTACGAGCAGTACTTC
14 | TRBJ2-3 | TRBV5-1 | - | - | CASSLDQPRDTQYF | TGCGCCAGCAGCTTGGACCAACCTAGGGATACGCAGTATTTT
17 | TRBJ2-3 | TRBV19 | TRBD2 | - | CASSTTHLRGGPDTQYF | TGTGCCAGTAGTACCACCCACTTGCGGGGGGGCCCAGATACGCAGTATTTT
14 | TRBJ1-1 | TRBV29-1 | - | - | CSVSPGGQRTEAFF | TGCAGCGTTTCCCCCGGGGGCCAGAGGACTGAAGCTTTCTTT
12 | TRBJ2-7 | TRBV6-2/TRBV6-3 | - | - | CASSYSTTGEYF | TGTGCCAGCAGTTACTCGACGACTGGGGAGTACTTC
12 | TRBJ1-4 | TRBV4-3 | - | - | CASSQDQGFLFF | TGCGCCAGCAGCCAAGATCAAGGATTCCTGTTTTTT
20 | TRBJ2-1 | TRBV29-1 | TRBD1 | - | CSVDPGTGSSESLLINEQFF | TGCAGCGTTGACCCCGGGACAGGTAGCAGCGAATCATTGCTAATCAATGAGCAGTTCTTC
15 | TRBJ1-1 | TRBV6-6 | - | - | CASSYSVGTGTEAFF | TGTGCCAGCAGTTACTCGGTGGGGACGGGCACTGAAGCTTTCTTT
13 | TRBJ1-2 | TRBV12-5 | - | - | CASGPGAADGYTF | TGTGCTAGTGGACCGGGCGCAGCGGATGGCTACACCTTC
15 | TRBJ2-7 | TRBV9 | - | - | CASSPSPTGSYEQYF | TGTGCCAGCAGCCCCTCCCCGACAGGCTCCTACGAGCAGTACTTC
14 | TRBJ2-5 | TRBV27 | - | - | CASSTFQGPGTQYF | TGTGCCAGCAGTACATTTCAGGGTCCGGGGACCCAGTACTTC
15 | TRBJ1-6 | TRBV4-3 | - | - | CASSQARGGYSPLHF | TGCGCCAGCAGCCAAGCAAGGGGAGGGTATTCACCCCTCCACTTT
13 | TRBJ2-7 | TRBV9 | - | - | CASSVGTFDEQYF | TGTGCCAGCAGCGTAGGTACTTTTGACGAGCAGTACTTC
14 | TRBJ2-2 | TRBV12-3/TRBV12-4 | - | - | CASTLPPFTGELFF | TGTGCCAGCACCCTGCCCCCCTTCACCGGGGAGCTGTTTTTT
13 | TRBJ2-7 | TRBV9 | - | - | CASSVEDIGEQYF | TGTGCCAGCAGCGTAGAAGACATAGGCGAGCAGTACTTC
15 | TRBJ2-7 | TRBV18 | - | once | CASSPVSTSAHEQYF | TGTGCCAGCTCACCGGTCTCTACCTCAGCCCACGAGCAGTACTTC
14 | TRBJ2-3 | TRBV20-1 | - | once | CSARAEARTDTQYF | TGCAGTGCTAGAGCCGAGGCGCGCACAGATACGCAGTATTTT
14 | TRBJ2-1 | TRBV6-4 | - | - | CASSEGDFHNEQFF | TGTGCCAGCAGTGAAGGGGACTTTCACAATGAGCAGTTCTTC
19 | TRBJ1-1 | TRBV12-3/TRBV12-4 | - | - | CASRHYGLKGSRVLTEAFF | TGTGCCAGCAGACACTACGGGCTAAAAGGGTCCCGAGTCCTGACTGAAGCTTTCTTT
15 | TRBJ1-3 | TRBV7-9 | TRBD1 | - | CASSPSDRVGNTIYF | TGTGCCAGCAGCCCCAGCGACAGGGTCGGAAACACCATATATTTT
14 | TRBJ2-5 | TRBV11-2 | - | - | CASSLGQVKETQYF | TGTGCCAGCAGCTTAGGACAGGTTAAAGAGACCCAGTACTTC
15 | TRBJ2-7 | TRBV5-6 | - | once | CASTVAGTAIYEQYF | TGTGCCAGCACCGTTGCGGGGACAGCGATTTACGAGCAGTACTTC
13 | TRBJ1-5 | TRBV6-1 | - | - | CASSEMVDQPQHF | TGTGCCAGCAGTGAAATGGTGGATCAGCCCCAGCATTTT
14 | TRBJ2-7 | TRBV11-2 | TRBD2 | - | CASSLVGGGVEQYF | TGTGCCAGCAGCTTAGTCGGGGGAGGGGTCGAGCAGTACTTC
13 | TRBJ1-3 | TRBV9 | - | - | CASAPFSGNTIYF | TGTGCCAGCGCCCCGTTCTCTGGAAACACCATATATTTT
14 | TRBJ1-5 | TRBV5-6 | - | - | CASSLGQGFQPQHF | TGTGCCAGCAGCTTGGGGCAGGGTTTTCAGCCCCAGCATTTT
16 | TRBJ1-1 | TRBV6-2/TRBV6-3 | - | - | CASSSIQINRNTEAFF | TGTGCCAGCAGTTCAATACAGATCAATAGGAACACTGAAGCTTTCTTT
15 | TRBJ2-7 | TRBV6-2/TRBV6-3 | - | - | CASSYAGQGAYEQYF | TGTGCCAGCAGTTACGCGGGGCAGGGAGCCTACGAGCAGTACTTC
15 | TRBJ1-2 | TRBV6-2/TRBV6-3 | TRBD1 | - | CASSSGDRINYGYTF | TGTGCCAGCAGTAGCGGGGACAGAATCAACTATGGCTACACCTTC
13 | TRBJ2-5 | TRBV7-9 | - | - | CASQPWLGETQYF | TGTGCCAGCCAACCTTGGTTGGGGGAGACCCAGTACTTC
14 | TRBJ2-7 | TRBV20-1 | - | - | CSARDRRTDYEQYF | TGCAGTGCTAGAGATAGGAGGACCGACTACGAGCAGTACTTC
19 | TRBJ2-6 | TRBV15 | - | - | CATSRRGGRETSGANVLTF | TGTGCCACCAGCCGCCGCGGTGGCAGGGAAACCTCTGGGGCCAACGTCCTGACTTTC
16 | TRBJ2-2 | TRBV29-1 | TRBD1 | - | CSVEDPDRAQTGELFF | TGCAGCGTTGAAGATCCGGACAGGGCCCAGACCGGGGAGCTGTTTTTT
15 | TRBJ2-1 | TRBV6-2/TRBV6-3 | TRBD2 | - | CASSYGTSPGSEQFF | TGTGCCAGCAGTTACGGGACTAGCCCGGGGAGTGAGCAGTTCTTC
15 | TRBJ1-3 | TRBV9 | - | - | CASSVAGLIGNTIYF | TGTGCCAGCAGCGTAGCAGGGCTGATTGGAAACACCATATATTTT
15 | TRBJ2-5 | TRBV5-4 | - | - | CASSCGTKKQETQYF | TGTGCCAGCAGCTGCGGGACAAAGAAGCAAGAGACCCAGTACTTC
13 | TRBJ1-2 | TRBV29-1 | TRBD1 | - | CSVDDRENYGYTF | TGCAGCGTTGACGACAGGGAAAACTATGGCTACACCTTC
14 | TRBJ1-1 | TRBV3-1 | - | once | CASSPPQGNTEAFF | TGTGCCAGCAGCCCACCTCAGGGGAATACTGAAGCTTTCTTT
13 | TRBJ2-7 | TRBV27 | - | - | CASSPGPVYEQYF | TGTGCCAGCAGTCCTGGACCGGTCTACGAGCAGTACTTC
14 | TRBJ1-1 | TRBV12-3/TRBV12-4 | - | - | CASRSKGMNTEAFF | TGTGCCAGCAGATCCAAAGGGATGAACACTGAAGCTTTCTTT
15 | TRBJ1-1 | TRBV7-2 | - | - | CASSLAGSMNTEAFF | TGTGCCAGCAGCTTAGCCGGTAGTATGAACACTGAAGCTTTCTTT
15 | TRBJ2-1 | TRBV11-2 | - | few | CASSQGFSSYNEQFF | TGTGCCAGCAGCCAGGGGTTTAGCTCCTACAATGAGCAGTTCTTC
15 | TRBJ1-1 | TRBV9 | - | - | CASSPSWGPNTEAFF | TGTGCCAGCAGCCCCAGCTGGGGGCCTAACACTGAAGCTTTCTTT
15 | TRBJ2-7 | TRBV15 | TRBD1 | - | CATSGDRGGPYEQYF | TGTGCCACCAGCGGCGACAGGGGCGGCCCCTACGAGCAGTACTTC
13 | TRBJ2-7 | TRBV6-2/TRBV6-3 | - | - | CASGISPSYEQYF | TGTGCCAGCGGTATTAGTCCCTCCTACGAGCAGTACTTC